The entry below describes one T cell receptor beta chain. Its antigen is unidentified. This entry comes from a study of blood T cells in healthy people across ages. Findings and caveats of the study: Roughly linear age-related decline in beta diversity appeared, significant by age around 38.

Alongside a J-beta primer mix, a sample-barcoded 5' primer served in a second PCR lasting roughly 6 to 11 cycles. Each cDNA molecule carried a tag from a template-switch adaptor that contained 12 random nucleotides. Any given sample supplied a minimum of 2.5 million CDR3-containing paired-end reads. MiXCR, run by TCRdb on the 5' RACE reads, gives a single entry per CDR3 protein. The repertoire consists of approximately 900,000 distinct CDR3 sequences, with about 48% occurring once and the leading ten covering around 15%. Trimming shortened V by 6 bases and J by 4 bases, and 20 bases separated the two germline ends. This CDR3 region has 16 residues. Germline CDR1 and CDR2: SGHNT and YYREEE (reference sequence).

The specimen was blood. V is TRBV5-4 and J is TRBJ2-1, with D tentatively TRBD1 (5 bases). The sequence came from a young man in good health. CDR3: CASTLGAPEAYNEQFF. The CDR3 bases are TGTGCCAGCACCCTAGGGGCCCCCGAGGCATACAATGAGCAGTTCTTC.